One sample yielded the 24 T cell receptor beta chains listed below, sequenced in a study of identical twins. One entry per CDR3 protein, called by TCRdb with MiXCR from the 5' RACE reads. The sample contains under 300,000 distinct CDR3 sequences, 6% to 7% of which appear only once. This sample also belongs to another study, concerning T cells expressing NK-cell markers.

Specimen: CD8+ T cells sorted from blood. Receptors were obtained from a young woman in good health.

This chain links TRBV5-6 with TRBJ1-2, with D uncertain. V was pared by 2 bases and J by 3 bases, with 5 bases between. Looked up from germline, CDR1 is SGHDT and CDR2 is YYEEEE. The CDR3 is made up of 12 amino acids. The CDR3 DNA is TGTGCCAGCAGCTTCAACCACTATGGCTACACCTTC. Translated, it gives CASSFNHYGYTF.

This clonotype occurred a few times. This chain links TRBV11-2 with TRBJ2-1, with D perhaps TRBD1 or TRBD2 (6 bases each). The CDR3 runs to 15 residues. Germline CDR1 SGHAT, CDR2 FQNNGV. Trimming stripped 2 bases from V and 6 bases from J, with 14 bases between. DNA for the CDR3: TGTGCCAGCAGCTTATATCAACAGGGAGGCAATGAGCAGTTCTTC. Amino acid sequence: CASSLYQQGGNEQFF. Full variable domain (rest looked up from reference TRBV11-2 and TRBJ2-1): EAGVAQSPRYKIIEKRQSVAFWCNPISGHATLYWYQQILGQGPKLLIQFQNNGVVDDSQLPKDRFSAERLKGVDSTLKIQPAKLEDSAVYLCASSLYQQGGNEQFFGPGTRLTVL.

This clonotype was counted a few times. The chain has TRBV12-3 or TRBV12-4 and TRBJ1-6; 7 bases map to TRBD1. V was clipped by 3 bases and J by 10 bases; unmatched bases: 30. There are 22 residues in the CDR3. As DNA, the CDR3 is TGTGCCAGCAGTTTCGGGGCCCGGACAGGAACTGGACAGCGAGGAAGAGGGTCACCCCTCCACTTT. This codes for CASSFGARTGTGQRGRGSPLHF.

This clonotype was observed at least ten times. V gene TRBV6-2 or TRBV6-3 combines with J gene TRBJ1-1; D gene uncertain. V lost 2 bases to trimming and J lost 1 base, with 2 bases between them. The CDR3 spans 12 residues. CDR1 and CDR2 from the germline V gene are MNHEY and SVGEGT. The CDR3 protein is CASSYPNTEAFF. The CDR3 coding sequence is TGTGCCAGCAGTTACCCGAACACTGAAGCTTTCTTT.

The V and J genes are TRBV7-3 and TRBJ2-2, with D perhaps matching TRBD1 (6 bases). Germline V gene sequence: CDR1 SGHTA, CDR2 FQGTGA. The CDR3 runs 16 residues. V was pared by 5 bases and J by 2 bases, with 15 bases between. CDR3 residues: CASSLGHPDNTGELFF. In nucleotides, the CDR3 is TGTGCCAGCAGCCTGGGACACCCGGACAACACCGGGGAGCTGTTTTTT.

This clonotype was seen only a few times. The chain employs TRBV9 and TRBJ2-7; D is tentatively TRBD1 or TRBD2 (5 bases each). CDR1 is SGDLS, CDR2 YYNGEE, per germline. CDR3 size: 13 residues. The V end was cut by 7 bases, the J end by 4 bases, with 15 bases between. In nucleotides, the CDR3 is TGTGCCAGCTCTGTGGGGGTCCCTTACGAGCAGTACTTC. It encodes CASSVGVPYEQYF.

The sample holds a few counts of this clonotype. V and J are TRBV11-3 and TRBJ2-1; tentative D call: TRBD2 (6 bases). From germline, CDR1 is SGHNT and CDR2 YENEEA. Trimming removed 5 bases from V and 9 bases from J, with 14 bases in between. This CDR3 has 13 residues. The CDR3 here is CASSGPTSREQFF. In nucleotides, the CDR3 is TGTGCCAGCAGCGGTCCGACTAGTCGTGAGCAGTTCTTC. Complete variable domain (other parts from reference TRBV11-3 and TRBJ2-1): EAGVVQSPRYKIIEKKQPVAFWCNPISGHNTLYWYLQNLGQGPELLIRYENEEAVDDSQLPKDRFSAERLKGVDSTLKIQPAELGDSAVYLCASSGPTSREQFFGPGTRLTVL.

This clonotype was detected a few times. The chain has TRBV25-1 and TRBJ1-4; the D gene is possibly TRBD1 (6 bases). The CDR3 is made up of 12 amino acids. CDR1 and CDR2 (germline): MGHDK, SYGVNS. V was pared by 4 bases and J by 12 bases, with 12 bases between. For the CDR3, the DNA is TGTGCCAGCAGTGCGAAGGGGACACAACTGTTTTTT. It encodes CASSAKGTQLFF.

The chain uses TRBV6-5 and TRBJ2-7, with TRBD1 as a possible D gene (6 bases). The V end was cut by 2 bases, the J end by 3 bases, with 11 bases between. Germline CDR1 MNHEY, CDR2 SVGAGI. The CDR3 runs 14 residues. As DNA, the CDR3 is TGTGCCAGCAGTTACCGGGACACCTACTACGAGCAGTACTTC. It codes for CASSYRDTYYEQYF.

This clonotype appeared a few times. This chain connects TRBV27 to TRBJ1-6; tentative D call: TRBD1 (5 bases). Looked up from germline, CDR1 is MNHEY and CDR2 is SMNVEV (reference sequence). The CDR3 covers 15 residues. V was cut by 3 bases and J by 8 bases, with 14 bases left in between. CDR3 protein: CASSLDNRAYSPLHF. DNA of the CDR3: TGTGCCAGCAGTTTGGACAATCGGGCTTATTCACCCCTCCACTTT.

The table lists this clonotype with many counts. V is TRBV29-1 and J is TRBJ1-1; 7 bases are a match to TRBD1. The CDR3 totals 13 residues. Per germline, CDR1 SQVTM and CDR2 ANQGSEA. V dropped 4 bases and J dropped 2; count of bases not matched to a gene: 4. CDR3 residues: CSVGAGGNTEAFF. CDR3 bases: TGCAGCGTTGGGGCAGGGGGTAACACTGAAGCTTTCTTT.

This clonotype came up a few times. The V call is TRBV24-1, the J call TRBJ2-2, with 7 bases that match TRBD1. The CDR3 contains 16 residues. Germline assignment: CDR1 KGHDR and CDR2 SFDVKD. V lost 4 bases to trimming and J lost 5 bases; unmatched junction nucleotides: 9. CDR3 sequence reads: CATSDHRGTETGELFF. CDR3 coding DNA: TGTGCCACCAGTGACCACAGGGGTACGGAGACCGGGGAGCTGTTTTTT.

The table lists this clonotype with a few counts. The V and J genes are TRBV11-2 and TRBJ2-1; no clear D gene. This CDR3 has 8 amino acids. The germline gives CDR1 SGHAT, CDR2 FQNNGV. V lost 7 bases and J 15 bases, leaving 7 bases between the germline ends. The CDR3 DNA is TGTGCCAGCAACCGGCTGTTCTTC. Translating it yields CASNRLFF.

The chain employs TRBV29-1 and TRBJ2-3; D assignment may be TRBD1 or TRBD2 (6 bases each). Per the germline V gene, CDR1 is SQVTM and CDR2 is ANQGSEA. This CDR3 contains 13 residues. The ends were cut back, 6 bases at V and 5 bases at J, with 15 bases in the middle. CDR3 nucleotide sequence: TGCAGCGTCGTAGGGGGGTTCGAAGATACGCAGTATTTT. It translates to CSVVGGFEDTQYF.

This clonotype was picked up a small number of times. V usage is TRBV9 and J usage is TRBJ2-1; perhaps TRBD2 as D (5 bases). CDR1 and CDR2 from the germline V gene are SGDLS and YYNGEE. V shed 7 bases and J shed 10 bases, with 12 bases lying between them. This CDR3 has 11 residues. The CDR3 DNA sequence: TGTGCCAGCGACCGAGGGCCAGAGCAGTTCTTC. It encodes CASDRGPEQFF.

This clonotype was counted only a few times. The genes are TRBV7-9 and TRBJ1-1, with 8 bases lining up with TRBD1. Trimming cost V 1 base and J 8 bases; bases outside gene matches: 6. The V gene's germline CDR1 is SEHNR and CDR2 FQNEAQ (reference sequence). This CDR3 comprises 14 residues. This CDR3 is CASSLVTGVAEAFF. The CDR3 coding sequence is TGTGCCAGCAGCTTAGTGACAGGGGTCGCAGAAGCTTTCTTT.

This clonotype came up a few times. The V gene is TRBV29-1, the J gene TRBJ1-2; 9 nucleotides match TRBD1. CDR3 length: 13 amino acids. Germline-derived CDR1 and CDR2 are SQVTM and ANQGSEA. V gave up 6 bases and J gave up 4 bases; unmatched junction bases: 6. Here the CDR3 DNA reads TGCAGCGTGAGGACAGGGGAGAGCTATGGCTACACCTTC. This translates into CSVRTGESYGYTF.

This clonotype was detected many times. The V gene is TRBV12-5, the J gene TRBJ1-4; D is perhaps TRBD1 (5 bases). The germline V gene encodes CDR1 LGHNT and CDR2 FRNRAP. The V end was cut by 3 bases, the J end by 8 bases, with 19 bases between. The CDR3 has 16 residues. CDR3 region: CASGLSPAEGREKLFF. CDR3 coding DNA: TGTGCTAGTGGTTTATCCCCCGCGGAGGGGAGGGAAAAACTGTTTTTT.

Ten or more counts support this clonotype. V and J are TRBV7-2 and TRBJ1-2; possibly TRBD1 for D (5 bases). The CDR3 is made up of 17 amino acids. The ends were cut back, 3 bases at V and 3 bases at J, with 20 bases in the middle. Germline assignment: CDR1 SGHTA and CDR2 FQGNSA. CDR3 amino acids: CASSFPPHQGLHYGYTF. The DNA of the CDR3 is TGTGCCAGCAGCTTTCCCCCCCACCAGGGACTCCACTATGGCTACACCTTC.

This clonotype was seen more than once but under ten times. The V call is TRBV12-5, the J call TRBJ2-7; possibly TRBD2 for D (6 bases). Trimming took off 5 bases at V and 3 bases at J, with 17 bases between the two ends. Germline loops: CDR1 LGHNT, CDR2 FRNRAP. This CDR3 region has 15 residues. CDR3 sequence (DNA): TGTGCTAGTGGTCTTGGAGGGATCCCAAACTACGAGCAGTACTTC. This gives the protein CASGLGGIPNYEQYF.

CDR3 region: CASSLGPTPYEQYF. The CDR3 nucleotides read TGTGCCAGCAGTTTAGGTCCTACTCCCTACGAGCAGTACTTC. V and J are TRBV27 and TRBJ2-7; D is unresolved. CDR1 is MNHEY, CDR2 SMNVEV, per germline (reference sequence). V lost 2 bases, J lost 2 bases, and 10 bases lay in between. This CDR3 is built from 14 residues.

As to this clonotype: This may come from a read error, since a much larger clone is one base off. The chain recombines TRBV7-9 with TRBJ2-2; no reliable D call. Germline CDR1 SEHNR, CDR2 FQNEAQ (reference sequence). CDR3 length equals 12 residues. The CDR3 is CAGSLAGGELFF. DNA of the CDR3: TGTGCCGGCAGCTTAGCTGGCGGGGAGCTGTTTTTT.

This chain uses TRBV6-4 with TRBJ2-1; 11 nucleotides agree with TRBD2. The CDR3 runs 15 residues. Germline V CDR1 and CDR2: MRHNA, SNTAGT. V was pared by 6 bases and J by 5 bases, with 6 bases of the junction left unmatched. CDR3 loop: CASSTLAGADNEQFF. DNA for the CDR3: TGTGCCAGCAGCACACTAGCGGGGGCAGACAATGAGCAGTTCTTC.

This clonotype was counted many times. The J gene is TRBJ2-1, the V gene TRBV12-3 or TRBV12-4; D might be TRBD1 (6 bases). Trimming stripped 2 bases from V and 11 bases from J, with 7 bases between. This CDR3 comprises 11 residues. The CDR3 here is CASSLTGKQFF. CDR3 DNA sequence: TGTGCCAGCAGTTTAACAGGGAAGCAGTTCTTC.